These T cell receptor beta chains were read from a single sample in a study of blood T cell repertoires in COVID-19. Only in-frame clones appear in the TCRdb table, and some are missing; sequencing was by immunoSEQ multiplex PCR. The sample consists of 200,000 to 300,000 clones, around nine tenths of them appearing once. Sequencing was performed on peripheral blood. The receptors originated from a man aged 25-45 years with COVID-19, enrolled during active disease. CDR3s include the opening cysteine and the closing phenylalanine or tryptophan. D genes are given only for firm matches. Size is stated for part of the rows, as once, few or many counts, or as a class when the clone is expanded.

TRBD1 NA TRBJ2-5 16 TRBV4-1 TGCGCCAGCAGCCAAGACAGGACAGGGGGCCAAGAGACCCAGTACTTC CASSQDRTGGQETQYF
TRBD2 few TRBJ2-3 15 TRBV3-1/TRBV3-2 TGTGCCAGCAGCCAAACCGGGGGGAGCACAGATACGCAGTATTTT CASSQTGGSTDTQYF
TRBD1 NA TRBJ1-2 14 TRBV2 TGTGCCAGCACCCTAGGGACAGGGGACTATGGCTACACCTTC CASTLGTGDYGYTF
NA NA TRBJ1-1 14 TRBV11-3 TGTGCCAGCAGCTCGGGGGGCTCGGTCACTGAAGCTTTCTTT CASSSGGSVTEAFF
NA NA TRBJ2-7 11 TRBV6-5 TGTGCCACGGTTTCGGTCTCCGAGCAGTACTTC CATVSVSEQYF
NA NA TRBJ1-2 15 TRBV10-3 TGTGCCATCAGTTCAAACCCAACAGAGACCTATGGCTACACCTTC CAISSNPTETYGYTF
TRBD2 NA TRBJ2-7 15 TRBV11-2 TGTGCCAGCAGCGAAAGACTAGCGCTATCCTACGAGCAGTACTTC CASSERLALSYEQYF
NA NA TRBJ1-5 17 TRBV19 TGTGCCAGTAGTATAGTATCAGGGCGGCATAGCAATCAGCCCCAGCATTTT CASSIVSGRHSNQPQHF
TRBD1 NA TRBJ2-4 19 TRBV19 TGTGCCAGTAGCACCTCGCCGGGACAGGCAAAACTAGCCAAAAACATTCAGTACTTC CASSTSPGQAKLAKNIQYF
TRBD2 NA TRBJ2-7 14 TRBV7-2 TGTGCCAGCAGTTCTAGCGGGGGGGCGTGGGAGCAGTACTTC CASSSSGGAWEQYF
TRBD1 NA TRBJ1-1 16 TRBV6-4 TGTGCCAGCAGTGTTATACCGGGACAGGGGGTCACTGAAGCTTTCTTT CASSVIPGQGVTEAFF
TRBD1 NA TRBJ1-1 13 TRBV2 TGTGCCAGCAGGGAAAGACAGGGCACTGAAGCTTTCTTT CASRERQGTEAFF
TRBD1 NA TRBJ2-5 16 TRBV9 TGTGCCAGCAGCCTGAGGCCGGGACAGGGTCAAGAGACCCAGTACTTC CASSLRPGQGQETQYF
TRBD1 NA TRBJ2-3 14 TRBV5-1 TGCGCCAGCAGCGCCGGACAGGGCACAGATACGCAGTATTTT CASSAGQGTDTQYF
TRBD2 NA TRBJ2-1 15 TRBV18 TGTGCCAGCTCACCAGTAACTAGCGGTTACAATGAGCAGTTCTTC CASSPVTSGYNEQFF
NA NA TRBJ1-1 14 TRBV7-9 TGTGCCAGCAATAGAGACGGAGTGAACACTGAAGCTTTCTTT CASNRDGVNTEAFF
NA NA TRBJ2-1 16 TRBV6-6 TGTGCCAGCAGTCCCAGCGGGCAAACCGCCTACAATGAGCAGTTCTTC CASSPSGQTAYNEQFF
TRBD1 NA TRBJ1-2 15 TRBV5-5 TGTGCCAGCAGCTTCGGACAGGATCCTAACTATGGCTACACCTTC CASSFGQDPNYGYTF
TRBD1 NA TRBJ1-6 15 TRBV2 TGTGCCAGCAGTGCTTTGACAGGGGCGGATTCACCCCTCCACTTT CASSALTGADSPLHF
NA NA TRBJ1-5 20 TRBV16 TGTGCCAGCAGCCACAGTCGAGATAGGACAGATGGGAATAGCAATCAGCCCCAGCATTTT CASSHSRDRTDGNSNQPQHF
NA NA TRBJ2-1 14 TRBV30 TGTGCCGCCAGTGGGCAGGTGACCTACAATGAGCAGTTCTTC CAASGQVTYNEQFF
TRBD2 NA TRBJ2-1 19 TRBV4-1 TGCGCCAGCAGCCAAGATGCCCTAGCGGGAAGAACAATTTACAATGAGCAGTTCTTC CASSQDALAGRTIYNEQFF
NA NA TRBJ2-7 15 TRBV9 TGTGCCAGCAGCGTAGCTCGGACACGCTCCGGCGAGCAGTACTTC CASSVARTRSGEQYF
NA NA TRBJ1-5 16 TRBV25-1 TGTGCCAGCGCGTCCAACCAATTTTGGTCCGATCAGCCCCAGCATTTT CASASNQFWSDQPQHF
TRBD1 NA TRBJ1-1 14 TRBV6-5 TGTGCCAGCAGACGGACAGGAAGGAACACTGAAGCTTTCTTT CASRRTGRNTEAFF
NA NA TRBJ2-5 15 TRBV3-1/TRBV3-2 TGTGCCAGCAGCCAAGTCGCAGCGACCCAAGAGACCCAGTACTTC CASSQVAATQETQYF
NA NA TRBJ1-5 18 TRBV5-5 TGTGCCAGCAGCTTCGGTCCAACAGGGTTCTATAGCAATCAGCCCCAGCATTTT CASSFGPTGFYSNQPQHF
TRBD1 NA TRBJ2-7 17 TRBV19 TGTGCCAGTAGTAACCGACAGGGGAACTCGCTCTCCTACGAGCAGTACTTC CASSNRQGNSLSYEQYF
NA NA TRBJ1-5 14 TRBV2 TGTGCCAGCAGTGCAGGGTATAGCAATCAGCCCCAGCATTTT CASSAGYSNQPQHF
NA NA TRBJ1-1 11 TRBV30 TGTGCCTGGAGTCCCGACAGTGAAGCTTTCTTT CAWSPDSEAFF
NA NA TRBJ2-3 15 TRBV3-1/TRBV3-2 TGTGCCAGCCGCGCCCTTGGCGGAGTAACGGATACGCAGTATTTT CASRALGGVTDTQYF
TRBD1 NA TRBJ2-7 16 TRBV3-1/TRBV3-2 TGTGCCAGCAGCCAAGCTACGGGGACAGGGACCCACGAGCAGTACTTC CASSQATGTGTHEQYF
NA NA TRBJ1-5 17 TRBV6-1 TGTGCCAGCAGTGAAGCGCTTCTTATCTATAGCAATCAGCCCCAGCATTTT CASSEALLIYSNQPQHF
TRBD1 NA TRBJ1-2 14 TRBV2 TGTGCCAGCAAGCCAGGACAGGGGTTCAGCGGCTACACCTTC CASKPGQGFSGYTF
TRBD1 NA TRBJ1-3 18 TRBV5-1 TGCGCCAGCAGTCTCGGACAGGGCTGGGAAAGTTCTGGAAACACCATATATTTT CASSLGQGWESSGNTIYF
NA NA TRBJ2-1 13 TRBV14 TGTGCCAGCAGCCAAATGACAGGTGTCGAGCAGTTCTTC CASSQMTGVEQFF
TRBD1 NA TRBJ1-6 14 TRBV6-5 TGTGCCAGCCATAAGACAGGGGGTAATTCACCCCTCCACTTT CASHKTGGNSPLHF
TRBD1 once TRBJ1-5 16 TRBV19 TGTGCCAGTAGTCCAACACAGGGGGCGTGGAATCAGCCCCAGCATTTT CASSPTQGAWNQPQHF
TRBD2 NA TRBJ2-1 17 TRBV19 TGTGCCAGTAGTATATTGACGGGGGGGAGCTCCTACAATGAGCAGTTCTTC CASSILTGGSSYNEQFF
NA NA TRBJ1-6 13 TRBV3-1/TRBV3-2 TGTGCCAGCAGCCAACAGGGTGACTCACCCCTCCACTTT CASSQQGDSPLHF
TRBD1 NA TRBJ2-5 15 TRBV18 TGTGCCAGCTCTCCTCAGGGGGTTGCCCAAGAGACCCAGTACTTC CASSPQGVAQETQYF
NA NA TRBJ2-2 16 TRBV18 TGTGCCAGCTCACCACCGGCGTGGCGGCCCACCGGGGAGCTGTTTTTT CASSPPAWRPTGELFF
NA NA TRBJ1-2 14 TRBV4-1 TGCGCCAGCAGCCAAGTAGGGGGGGGCTATGGCTACACCTTC CASSQVGGGYGYTF
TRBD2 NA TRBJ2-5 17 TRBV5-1 TGCGCCAGCAGCTTGGGTCTAGCGGGGAGTTGGCAAGAGACCCAGTACTTC CASSLGLAGSWQETQYF
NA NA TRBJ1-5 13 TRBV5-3 TGTGCCAGAAGGAAGCATAGCAATCAGCCCCAGCATTTT CARRKHSNQPQHF
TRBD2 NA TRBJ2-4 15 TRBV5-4 TGTGCCAGCAGCTTGGAAGTGGGGGGGGAGAACATTCAGTACTTC CASSLEVGGENIQYF
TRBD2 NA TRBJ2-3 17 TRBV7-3 TGTGCCAGCAGCTTAAGAGCGGCGGGGGGCAGCACAGATACGCAGTATTTT CASSLRAAGGSTDTQYF
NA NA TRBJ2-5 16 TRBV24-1 TGTGCCACCAGGAGCCGGTACAAACAGGGTTGTCAGACCCAGTACTTC CATRSRYKQGCQTQYF
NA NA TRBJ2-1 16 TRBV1 TGCACCAGCAGCCAAGAGACAGGGAGCTCCTACAATGAGCAGTTCTTC CTSSQETGSSYNEQFF
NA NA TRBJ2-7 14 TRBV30 TGTGCCTGGACTCAGGGACTCCCGTCCTACGAGCAGTACTTC CAWTQGLPSYEQYF